This T cell receptor beta chain was observed in a study of vaccination and CD4 T cells after COVID-19. Cultured CD4+ T cells had their DNA profiled by the Oncomine TCR Beta short-read assay. TCRdb re-derived calls from the PCR reads in MiXCR, one entry per CDR3 protein. The sample includes more than 9,000 distinct CDR3 sequences, roughly 82% of them seen just once. To note about this clonotype: Its antigen is as yet unknown.

The sample's treatment: approximately nine-day PBMC culture with coronavirus spike peptide pools or control peptides (ViraFEST assay). Germline V lookup: CDR1 DFQATT, CDR2 SNEGSKA (reference sequence). CDR3 length: 18 residues. J gave up 1 base and V 2 bases, and 13 bases lay outside the gene matches. The source of this sequence is a human donor who had recovered from COVID-19. The sequencing sample was made of CD4+ T cells from blood, cultured in vitro. The rearrangement joins TRBV20-1 to TRBJ1-5, with TRBD1 matching 8 bases. This chain's CDR3 is CSARSHRQGRKSNQPQHF. The DNA for the CDR3 is TGCAGTGCTAGATCACATCGACAGGGGAGGAAGAGCAATCAGCCCCAGCATTTT.